These 17 T cell receptor beta chains originate from one sample sequenced in a study of cytomegalovirus exposure and HLA in healthy donors. Clones were sequenced by immunoSEQ multiplex PCR, and TCRdb holds only the in-frame ones, with some missing. The repertoire holds roughly 250,000 clones, with approximately 87% as singletons. The specimen was PBMCs. The receptor source for this set is a man between 18 and 29 years old in good health and CMV-seronegative.

The chain combines TRBV15 with TRBJ2-7; a weak D match, TRBD1 (6 bases). V lost 1 base to trimming and J lost 5 bases, with 18 bases between them. Per the germline V gene, CDR1 is LNHNV and CDR2 is YYDKDF (reference sequence). The CDR3 consists of 16 residues. This CDR3 reads CATSRVGGRGRDEQYF. Here the CDR3 DNA reads TGTGCCACCAGCAGAGTAGGTGGCAGGGGAAGGGACGAGCAGTACTTC.

The chain links TRBV5-6 to TRBJ1-2; TRBD1 matches at 7 bases. V gave up 3 bases and J gave up 5 bases; unmatched junction bases: 4. CDR1 and CDR2 from the germline V gene are SGHDT and YYEEEE. This CDR3 region has 13 residues. For the CDR3, the DNA is TGTGCCAGCAGCTGGGGGACAGAATATGGCTACACCTTC. Amino acid sequence: CASSWGTEYGYTF.

The rearrangement joins TRBV23-1 to TRBJ2-7, with TRBD1 matching over 10 bases. TRBV23-1 is flagged as an ORF with uncertain function. The CDR3 loop spans 14 amino acids. J was trimmed by 4 bases and V by 3 bases; bases with no gene match: 3. The CDR3: CASSHRTGGYEQYF. The CDR3 DNA reads as TGCGCCAGCAGTCACAGGACAGGGGGATACGAGCAGTACTTC.

The rearrangement uses TRBV11-2 and TRBJ2-7, with D possibly being TRBD2 (6 bases). Germline V gene sequence: CDR1 SGHAT, CDR2 FQNNGV. This CDR3 contains 16 residues. Trimming took 5 bases from V and 3 from J, leaving 20 bases between them. CDR3 sequence: CASSIFGSGTFYEQYF. CDR3 coding DNA: TGTGCCAGCAGCATCTTCGGCTCCGGGACTTTCTACGAGCAGTACTTC.

The CDR3 loop reads CASSQLAGARNTQYF. DNA for the CDR3: TGCGCCAGCAGCCAACTAGCGGGGGCGAGGAATACGCAGTATTTT. The chain couples TRBV4-3 to TRBJ2-3, with 10 bases that match TRBD2. The CDR3 contains 15 residues. Trimming removed 2 bases from V and 7 bases from J; junction bases left unmatched: 6. Germline CDR1 reads LGHNA; CDR2 reads YSLEER.

The DNA of the CDR3 is TGTGCCAGCAGCCCCGACGGGACAGGGCTGTACGAGCAGTACTTC. Protein: CASSPDGTGLYEQYF. This rearrangement joins TRBV7-2 to TRBJ2-7; TRBD1 matches at 9 bases. CDR3 length: 15 residues. Germline V gene sequence: CDR1 SGHTA, CDR2 FQGNSA. Losses at the gene ends were 5 bases for V and 4 bases for J; bases not matched to a gene: 9.

This clone was seen many times. V and J are TRBV4-3 and TRBJ1-5, with D uncertain. The germline V gene has CDR1 LGHNA and CDR2 YSLEER. The CDR3 runs to 13 residues. Trimming stripped 1 base from V and 7 bases from J, with 8 bases between. The DNA of the CDR3 is TGCGCCAGCAGCCAAGTGGCGGGACAGCCCCAGCATTTT. Protein product: CASSQVAGQPQHF.

This chain joins TRBV7-2 and TRBJ1-1; tentative D call: TRBD1 (6 bases). The CDR3 runs 14 residues. Per the germline V gene, CDR1 is SGHTA and CDR2 is FQGNSA. Trimming cost V 4 bases and J 9 bases, with 18 bases left between them. The CDR3 nucleotides read TGTGCCAGCAGCTCGGACAGCGCTTATGTGAAAGCTTTCTTT. Residues: CASSSDSAYVKAFF.

V usage is TRBV5-6 and J usage is TRBJ2-7; no reliable D call. Trimming pared 4 bases from V and 2 bases from J, leaving 4 bases between. Germline values: CDR1 SGHDT, CDR2 YYEEEE. This CDR3 has 11 amino acids. CDR3 sequence: CASSQTYEQYF. In DNA, the CDR3 is TGTGCCAGCAGCCAAACCTACGAGCAGTACTTC.

This chain links TRBV6-5 with TRBJ1-1; TRBD1 matches 7 bases. Unmatched junction bases numbered 7, after V lost 6 bases and J lost 0 bases. CDR1 is MNHEY, CDR2 SVGAGI, per germline. This CDR3 contains 15 residues. The CDR3 region has the DNA TGTGCCAGCAGGGAACAGGGGCGGATGAACACTGAAGCTTTCTTT. This codes for CASREQGRMNTEAFF.

This chain uses TRBV2 with TRBJ2-7, with D perhaps TRBD2 (6 bases). This CDR3 region has 12 residues. The ends were cut back, 4 bases at V and 2 bases at J, with 6 bases in the middle. Germline-derived CDR1 and CDR2 are SNHLY and FYNNEI. The CDR3 region has the DNA TGTGCCAGCAGTGGACTAGCCTACGAGCAGTACTTC. Encoded protein: CASSGLAYEQYF.

This clone was counted a single time. The chain recombines TRBV27 with TRBJ2-3; 10 bases map to TRBD2. V gave up 6 bases and J gave up 15 bases; unmatched junction bases: 6. The CDR3 extends over 11 amino acids. Germline values: CDR1 MNHEY, CDR2 SMNVEV (reference sequence). CDR3 protein: CASRTGTSAYF. As DNA, the CDR3 is TGTGCCAGCAGAACAGGGACTAGCGCATATTTT.

The CDR3 DNA follows: TGCAGCGGGTGGACAGCCATGAACACTGAAGCTTTCTTT. It encodes CSGWTAMNTEAFF. The chain carries TRBV29-1 and TRBJ1-1; possible D gene TRBD1, 6 bases. Germline values: CDR1 SQVTM, CDR2 ANQGSEA. The CDR3 is 13 residues long. Trimming took 7 bases from V and 0 from J, leaving 12 bases between them. Based on the CDR3 plus reference TRBV29-1 and TRBJ1-1, the full variable domain is SAVISQKPSRDICQRGTSLTIQCQVDSQVTMMFWYRQQPGQSLTLIATANQGSEATYESGFVIDKFPISRPNLTFSTLTVSNMSPEDSSIYLCSGWTAMNTEAFFGQGTRLTVV.

The J gene is TRBJ2-7, the V gene TRBV5-1, with 7 bases matching TRBD1. The germline gives CDR1 SGHRS, CDR2 YFSETQ. CDR3 size: 12 residues. Germline trimming cut 4 bases from V and 5 bases from J; bases unmatched to any gene: 3. The CDR3 spells CASSPQGDEQYF. CDR3 nucleotide sequence: TGCGCCAGCAGCCCCCAGGGGGACGAGCAGTACTTC.

V gene TRBV11-2 combines with J gene TRBJ1-4; D possibly corresponds to TRBD1 (6 bases). V dropped 6 bases and J dropped 11 bases, with 16 bases sitting between them. The CDR3 consists of 13 residues. Germline V gene lookup returns CDR1 SGHAT and CDR2 FQNNGV. The CDR3 loop reads CASRSGAGGKLFF. In nucleotides, the CDR3 is TGTGCCAGCAGATCAGGGGCGGGGGGGAAACTGTTTTTT.

J is TRBJ2-6 and V is TRBV19; TRBD1 might be the D (5 bases). The CDR3 contains 15 residues. Germline CDR1 is LNHDA and CDR2 is SQIVND (reference sequence). The V gene lost 4 bases and the J gene lost 2 bases, with 9 bases spanning the gap. This CDR3 is CASSNQGPGANVLTF. The DNA of the CDR3 is TGTGCCAGTAGTAACCAGGGCCCTGGGGCCAACGTCCTGACTTTC.

This chain joins TRBV28 and TRBJ1-2; no clear D. Trimming stripped 5 bases from V and 2 bases from J, with 12 bases between. Germline CDR1 reads MDHEN; CDR2 reads SYDVKM. The CDR3 length is 14 residues. The CDR3 reads CASSPSIQNYGYTF. CDR3 bases: TGTGCCAGCAGTCCCTCTATCCAAAACTATGGCTACACCTTC.